This T cell receptor beta chain derives from a study of blood T cell repertoires in COVID-19 (dated by TCRdb to the early 2020s). Turning to the overall study: Samples covering the acute and convalescent phases of COVID-19 were provided by collaborators in the United States, Italy and Spain. Nearly every sample came with metadata listing a de-identified subject ID, COVID-19 status, age in years and sex. Where available, HLA class I and class II types were taken from metadata supplied by the sample provider and were not determined by assay-based typing. The samples were drawn from the first 160 participants of the ongoing ImmuneRACE study and from 1,254 subjects provided by 6 global collaborators. The material from the prospective study consisted of cDNA or gDNA derived from T cells, B-cell-depleted T cells, or PBMCs. Deeply sampled blood TCRbeta repertoires from subjects exposed to, actively infected with, or recovered from COVID-19 were included in the dataset. The repertoires were released in a freely available public database intended as a resource for research on the immune response to SARS-CoV-2.

TCRbeta CDR3 regions were amplified from genomic DNA by means of the immunoSEQ Assay, a bias-controlled multiplex PCR. Concerning the study's data processing: Nucleated cell counts per sample were estimated from amplification of reference gene primers within the assay. To quantify the absolute abundance of each unique TCRbeta CDR3 rearrangement, sequence reads were collapsed and filtered. For each sample, productive Simpson clonality was calculated as the square root of Simpson's diversity index across productive rearrangements. TCRdb re-hosts the immuneACCESS table, in-frame sequences only. Its copies lack some clones; in the studies checked, an unresolved V gene accounts for under half of them, and the cause for the rest is not known. That table is the source of V, J and clone size, and D and trimming were worked out from the DNA. This sample holds 200,000 or so clones; around 84% were observed only once. The ten largest clones add up to around 19% of the sample.

The paper's findings and limits, for the study overall: The quantity of clinical and demographic metadata differed by source and by participant and was supplied without curation.

The collaborating institutions used their own protocols to collect whole blood in K2EDTA tubes. For TCRbeta analysis, collaborator samples were shipped as frozen whole blood, as isolated PBMCs, or as DNA extracted from either sample type. About this clone: Its recognized antigen is unknown. Per-base quality was not reported, and no clone a single base away is much larger than it.

Sequencing used peripheral blood. This clonotype originated in a human donor in a cohort sampled during active COVID-19.

This receptor carries the CDR3 CATSVGIGPGGNQPQHF. The DNA sequence is given as TGTGCCACCAGTGTAGGTATAGGCCCGGGGGGCAATCAGCCCCAGCATTTT. The rearrangement joined TRBV24-1 to TRBJ1-5, and possibly TRBD1, on 5 matching bases. In the germline V gene, CDR1 corresponds to KGHDR and CDR2 to SFDVKD. There are 17 amino acids in the CDR3, from cysteine to phenylalanine inclusive. Of all the DNA, just the CDR3 is kept, 51 bases in frame from base 1. Deletion took 5 bases off V and 2 bases off J, with a span of 18 bases between the germline ends.